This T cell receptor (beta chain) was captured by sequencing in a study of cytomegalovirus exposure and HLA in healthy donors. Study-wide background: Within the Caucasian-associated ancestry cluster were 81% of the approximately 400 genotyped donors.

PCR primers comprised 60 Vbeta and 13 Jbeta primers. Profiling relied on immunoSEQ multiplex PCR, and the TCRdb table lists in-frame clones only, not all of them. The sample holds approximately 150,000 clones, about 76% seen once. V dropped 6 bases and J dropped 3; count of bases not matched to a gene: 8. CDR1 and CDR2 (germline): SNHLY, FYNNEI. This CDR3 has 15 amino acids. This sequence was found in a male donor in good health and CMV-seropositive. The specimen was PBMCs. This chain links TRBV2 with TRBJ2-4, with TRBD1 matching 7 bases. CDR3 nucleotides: TGTGCCAGCAGGTTTGACAGGGCGATCAAAAACATTCAGTACTTC. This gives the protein CASRFDRAIKNIQYF. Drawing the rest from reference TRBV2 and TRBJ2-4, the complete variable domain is EPEVTQTPSHQVTQMGQEVILRCVPISNHLYFYWYRQILGQKVEFLVSFYNNEISEKSEIFDDQFSVERPDGSNFTLKIRSTKLEDSAMYFCASRFDRAIKNIQYFGAGTRLSVL.